Below are 2 T cell receptor beta chains sequenced from a single sample in a study of breast tumors, draining lymph nodes, adjacent tissues. Axillary draining lymph nodes of breast cancer patients supplied the node samples. TCRdb processed the multiplex PCR reads anew with MiXCR; each CDR3 protein has one entry. The sample has around 120,000 distinct CDR3 sequences, 20% seen once. The source material was axillary lymph node tissue. These receptor sequences come from a female donor with breast cancer. Some clones in this sample may be carry-over from other donors' samples.

With respect to this clonotype: A clone one base away is much larger, so this may be a read error. This chain connects TRBV2 to TRBJ2-5; no firm D call. Between the trimmed V and J ends, which lost 11 bases and 5 bases, there was a span of 12 bases. Germline V gene data show CDR1 as SNHLY and CDR2 as FYNNEI. The CDR3 extends over 11 amino acids. CDR3: CAGCVGETQYF. CDR3 DNA: TGTGCCGGCTGCGTGGGGGAGACCCAGTACTTC.

This clonotype was counted many times. The CDR3 nucleotides read TGCGCCAGCAGCCAAGAGAGGTTTAGACGGAGCACCGGGGAGCTGTTTTTT. It encodes CASSQERFRRSTGELFF. The rearrangement links TRBV4-1 to TRBJ2-2; no firm D call. V was pared by 0 bases and J by 4 bases, with 15 bases between. Germline V gene lookup returns CDR1 MGHRA and CDR2 YSYEKL. The CDR3 loop spans 17 amino acids.